The TCR beta chain described here comes from a study of CXCR3-negative and CXCR3-positive naive CD8 T cells (dated by TCRdb to between 2018 and 2021). Regarding the research as a whole: About 135 million TRB reads were obtained in total, roughly 1.5 +/- 0.3 million reads per library. Diversity and physicochemical repertoire analyses were performed on about eleven donors pooled from two independent experiments. Naive subsets from a handful of donors and memory cells from 3 donors were included in the TRBV-TRBJ cluster analysis. The paper's findings and limits, for the study overall: Compared with CXCR3-negative naive cells, CXCR3-positive naive cells had TRB CDR3s with higher hydrophobicity (lower Kidera factor 4), lower energy, and higher strength and volume indices. Within the same donor, TRBV-TRBJ usage looked similar between naive CXCR3-negative and CXCR3-positive cells, but memory cells had distinct patterns. Because surface CD5, which is linked to self-reactivity in mice, was comparable between the naive subsets, TCR interaction strength was also inferred from the physicochemical properties of TRB CDR3s. Both naive subsets had comparably high repertoire diversity, while memory CD8+ T cells had much lower repertoire diversity. CXCR3 expression partially decreased after cryopreservation, so most assays used freshly isolated PBMCs.

In the case of this clonotype: Its antigen specificity is not known.

Its CDR3 holds 13 amino acids, cysteine through phenylalanine. No DNA accompanies this entry. CDR1 and CDR2, looked up from the germline V gene, are MGHRA and YSYEKL. The reads were generated on a NextSeq 550. The Human TCR Profiling Kit (MiLaboratory) was used to prepare UMI-labeled 5' RACE TRB cDNA libraries. The full amount of extracted RNA was used for cDNA synthesis, and the full amount of resulting cDNA was used for PCR amplification. Libraries were prepared in parallel with an identical number of PCR cycles. The study's own analysis went as follows. With a requirement of at least two reads per UMI, MIGEC and MiXCR extracted about 50,000 +/- 10,000 unique UMI-labeled TRB cDNA molecules per library. An average of around 40,000 +/- 10,000 functional in-frame TRB CDR3 nucleotide clonotypes without stop codons was found per library. Diversity metrics, including normalized Shannon-Wiener and Chao1, were computed in VDJtools after downsampling to 5000 UMI-labeled TRB molecules per sample. VDJtools computed clonotype-size-weighted physicochemical properties of the central five CDR3 residues: interaction energy, strength, volume and Kidera factor 4. TCRdb reprocessed the public reads and reports one entry per CDR3 protein sequence, without DNA. The V and J calls, along with clone size, are taken from TCRdb and not from the paper's own processing. This sample's table contains roughly 110,000 distinct CDR3 sequences. 0.36% of the sample comes from the top ten.

For each CD8+ T cell subset, flow sorting was done in triplicate, and 300,000 to 350,000 cells per subset went directly into RLT lysis buffer. To keep memory contaminants out, a stringent definition of naive CD8+ T cells was applied: CD45RO-CCR7+CD27+CD95-. Using standard density gradient centrifugation, peripheral blood mononuclear cells were isolated from buffy coats. Naive CXCR3-negative and CXCR3-positive CD8+ T cells were flow-sorted using a FACSAria III. An RNeasy Mini Kit was used to extract total RNA from the sorted cells. Specimen: naive CXCR3+ CD8+ T cells from blood. The sample's cell subset or site label, in plain terms: CD45RO-CCR7+CD27+CD95- naive CD8+ T cells expressing CXCR3 (TNR3+). The receptor's source is a human donor in good health. Some clones in this sample may be carry-over from other donors' samples. The chain links TRBV4-1 with TRBJ2-7. The CDR3 here reads CASSLSTDYEQYF.